This T cell receptor beta chain was recorded in a study of CD8+CD57+ T cells in acquired aplastic anemia. Before being chosen for sequencing, patients had shown CD8+CD57+ cell expansion by flow cytometry. CDR3 and TCR beta VDJ profiling relied on a genomic DNA template. TCRdb redid the calling of the reads with MiXCR, one entry per CDR3 protein. This sample has 450,000 to 550,000 distinct CDR3 sequences, with about a third found just once. This clonotype originated in a human donor with aplastic anemia. The specimen was sorted CD4+, CD8+, or CD8+CD57+ T cells (not recorded which) from PBMCs.

This CDR3 is CASSGDRGQVAYGYTF. The CDR3 coding sequence is TGCGCCAGCAGTGGGGACAGGGGGCAGGTTGCCTATGGCTACACCTTC. The chain combines TRBV10-2 with TRBJ1-2, with 12 positions matching TRBD1. The CDR3 covers 16 residues. V was clipped by 4 bases and J by 4 bases; unmatched bases: 7. Germline CDR1 and CDR2: WSHSY and SAAADI.